The 31 T cell receptor beta chains in this list originate from one sample, sequenced in a study of CD8 T cells in Susac syndrome. Random hexamers were used to reverse transcribe about 0.45 to 1 ug of RNA. TCRdb redid the calling of the immunoSEQ multiplex PCR reads with MiXCR, one entry per CDR3 protein. The sample contains around 280,000 distinct CDR3 sequences, about 91% of which appear only once. Material for sequencing was CD4+ T cells from PBMCs. The source is a human donor with multiple sclerosis.

For the CDR3, the DNA is TGTGCCAGCACTTTGGACCGATCTGGAAACACCATATATTTT. Translation gives CASTLDRSGNTIYF. The rearrangement joins TRBV12-3 or TRBV12-4 to TRBJ1-3; no reliable D call. The V end lost 7 bases, the J end lost 1 base, and 11 bases lay between the germline ends. This CDR3 comprises 14 residues.

This chain joins TRBV7-9 and TRBJ2-7, with a tentative D call TRBD2 (6 bases). V was clipped by 5 bases and J by 6 bases, with 14 bases between them. Germline values: CDR1 SEHNR, CDR2 FQNEAQ (reference sequence). The CDR3 runs 13 residues. The CDR3 DNA reads as TGTGCCAGCAGCGCGTCGGGACTTCGCGAGCAGTACTTC. Residues: CASSASGLREQYF.

This chain uses TRBV29-1 with TRBJ1-5; D ambiguous. The CDR3 runs to 13 residues. Between the trimmed V and J ends, which lost 0 bases and 11 bases, there was a span of 14 bases. Germline CDR1 SQVTM, CDR2 ANQGSEA. In DNA form, the CDR3 reads TGCAGCGTTGAAGAGGGCGGCAGTAAGTCCCAGCATTTT. Its translation: CSVEEGGSKSQHF. Complete variable domain (other parts from reference TRBV29-1 and TRBJ1-5): SAVISQKPSRDICQRGTSLTIQCQVDSQVTMMFWYRQQPGQSLTLIATANQGSEATYESGFVIDKFPISRPNLTFSTLTVSNMSPEDSSIYLCSVEEGGSKSQHFGDGTRLSIL.

This CDR3 reads CASSFGDGGADTQYF. The CDR3 coding sequence is TGTGCCAGCAGCTTCGGAGACGGCGGCGCAGATACGCAGTATTTT. The V call is TRBV11-1, the J call TRBJ2-3, with unresolved D. The ends were cut back, 3 bases at V and 4 bases at J, with 14 bases in the middle. CDR1 and CDR2 from the germline V gene are SGHAT and FQDESV (reference sequence). The CDR3 sequence is 15 residues long.

The V gene is TRBV20-1, the J gene TRBJ1-2; possible D gene TRBD1, 5 bases. This CDR3 has 14 amino acids. The germline V and J ends were trimmed by 1 base and 4 bases, with 13 bases remaining between them. Germline V gene sequence: CDR1 DFQATT, CDR2 SNEGSKA (reference sequence). The CDR3 is CSARVAGRGYGYTF. Here the CDR3 DNA reads TGCAGTGCTAGAGTCGCAGGGCGAGGCTATGGCTACACCTTC.

The chain combines TRBV6-6 with TRBJ2-3; D gene unclear. The V gene lost 2 bases and the J gene lost 0 bases, with 12 bases spanning the gap. CDR3 length equals 16 residues. Germline V gene sequence: CDR1 MNHNY, CDR2 SVGAGI (reference sequence). The CDR3 DNA reads TGTGCCAGCAGTTACGAACTTTCGTATAGCACAGATACGCAGTATTTT. As protein: CASSYELSYSTDTQYF.

The CDR3 DNA follows: TGTGCCAGCAGCCTACAGTACAGGGGGCGAAGCAATCAGCCCCAGCATTTT. It is translated as CASSLQYRGRSNQPQHF. This sequence joins TRBV4-2 and TRBJ1-5; 9 bases fit TRBD1. V was clipped by 4 bases and J by 1 base; unmatched bases: 8. The CDR3 sequence is 17 residues long. CDR1 is LGHNA, CDR2 YNFKEQ, per germline.

The chain uses TRBV4-2 and TRBJ2-4; the D is unclear. Germline-derived CDR1 and CDR2 are LGHNA and YNFKEQ. V was clipped by 1 base and J by 0 bases, with 4 bases between them. The CDR3 runs to 14 residues. The DNA for the CDR3 is TGTGCCAGCAGCCAAGTTGGAGCCAAAAACATTCAGTACTTC. Translation: CASSQVGAKNIQYF.

The chain recombines TRBV29-1 with TRBJ1-5; a possible D gene is TRBD1 (5 bases). Germline V gives CDR1 SQVTM, CDR2 ANQGSEA. The CDR3 has 13 residues. Trimming left V 4 bases short and J 1 base short, with 8 bases between. The CDR3 here is CSVADTSNQPQHF. CDR3 nucleotides: TGCAGCGTTGCGGACACCAGCAATCAGCCCCAGCATTTT.

The chain couples TRBV20-1 to TRBJ1-4; tentatively, D is TRBD1 (6 bases). Trimming pared 3 bases from V and 11 bases from J, leaving 16 bases between. Germline loops: CDR1 DFQATT, CDR2 SNEGSKA (reference sequence). The CDR3 length is 13 residues. Here the CDR3 reads CSASWGRLSKLFF. CDR3 DNA: TGCAGTGCTAGCTGGGGGCGGCTTTCGAAACTGTTTTTT.

This chain joins TRBV7-2 and TRBJ2-7; a weak D match, TRBD2 (6 bases). Germline CDR1 reads SGHTA; CDR2 reads FQGNSA. The CDR3 extends over 15 amino acids. Trimming removed 5 bases from V and 0 bases from J, with 14 bases in between. In DNA form, the CDR3 reads TGTGCCAGCAGCGCGAGGGCGGGAAGCTCCTACGAGCAGTACTTC. The encoded protein is CASSARAGSSYEQYF.

This chain joins TRBV19 and TRBJ1-2, with 8 nucleotides matching TRBD1. This CDR3 comprises 15 residues. V lost 3 bases and J lost 5; bases outside the gene matches: 8. Germline CDR1 reads LNHDA; CDR2 reads SQIVND (reference sequence). For the CDR3, the DNA is TGTGCCAGTAGTATGGCCCAGGGACAGGTTTATGGCTACACCTTC. This translates into CASSMAQGQVYGYTF. The full variable domain, in which reference TRBV19 and TRBJ1-2 provide the parts outside the CDR3, is DGGITQSPKYLFRKEGQNVTLSCEQNLNHDAMYWYRQDPGQGLRLIYYSQIVNDFQKGDIAEGYSVSREKKESFPLTVTSAQKNPTAFYLCASSMAQGQVYGYTFGSGTRLTVV.

The chain links TRBV7-8 to TRBJ1-1, with D maybe TRBD1 (6 bases). CDR1 is SGHVS and CDR2 is FQNEAQ in the germline V gene. V was pared by 1 base and J by 11 bases, with 17 bases between. This CDR3 contains 14 residues. This chain's CDR3 is CASSLVGAVDDAFF. The CDR3 DNA follows: TGTGCCAGCAGCTTAGTGGGGGCAGTTGACGACGCTTTCTTT.

The gene calls are TRBV7-9 and TRBJ1-2; a possible D gene is TRBD1 (5 bases). V was shortened by 5 bases and J by 8 bases, with 12 bases between the two germline ends. In germline, CDR1 is SEHNR, CDR2 FQNEAQ (reference sequence). CDR3 length equals 12 residues. The CDR3 here is CASSLGRDGYTF. Here the CDR3 DNA reads TGTGCCAGCAGCCTAGGAAGGGACGGCTACACCTTC.

The chain combines TRBV19 with TRBJ1-5, with 10 bases lining up with TRBD1. Trimming took 4 bases from V and 5 from J; bases not matched to a gene: 14. The germline V gene encodes CDR1 LNHDA and CDR2 SQIVND (reference sequence). CDR3 length: 18 residues. CDR3 amino acids: CASSTGTGAAPGHQPQHF. CDR3 nucleotides: TGTGCCAGTAGTACTGGGACAGGGGCCGCCCCGGGACATCAGCCCCAGCATTTT. Combining the CDR3 with reference TRBV19 and TRBJ1-5 gives the whole variable domain DGGITQSPKYLFRKEGQNVTLSCEQNLNHDAMYWYRQDPGQGLRLIYYSQIVNDFQKGDIAEGYSVSREKKESFPLTVTSAQKNPTAFYLCASSTGTGAAPGHQPQHFGDGTRLSIL.

V is TRBV7-3 and J is TRBJ1-1; a possible D gene is TRBD1 (6 bases). CDR1 and CDR2 (germline): SGHTA, FQGTGA. Trimming took off 4 bases at V and 9 bases at J, with 18 bases between the two ends. This CDR3 is built from 14 residues. CDR3 DNA: TGTGCCAGCAGCTCTTATCCGGCAGACAGGAAAGCTTTCTTT. This gives the protein CASSSYPADRKAFF.

The V call is TRBV6-2 or TRBV6-3, the J call TRBJ2-2; 8 bases fit TRBD1. The germline V gene encodes CDR1 MNHEY and CDR2 SVGEGT. The CDR3 has 13 residues. V dropped 8 bases and J dropped 4; count of bases not matched to a gene: 3. CDR3 DNA sequence: TGTGCCAGCGGACAGGGAGTCACCGGGGAGCTGTTTTTT. Translating it yields CASGQGVTGELFF.

The chain links TRBV20-1 to TRBJ2-1, with 9 bases that match TRBD2. J was trimmed by 4 bases and V by 3 bases; bases with no gene match: 7. Germline CDR1 is DFQATT and CDR2 is SNEGSKA (reference sequence). This CDR3 is 15 amino acids long. As DNA, the CDR3 is TGCAGTGCTAGTCAAACGACTAGCGGATACAATGAGCAGTTCTTC. This sequence encodes CSASQTTSGYNEQFF.

As regards this clonotype: Mismatch with germline at one junction end may stem from a read error. The V and J genes are TRBV7-7 and TRBJ2-1, with D possibly being TRBD1 (6 bases). In germline, CDR1 is SSHAT, CDR2 FNYEAQ (reference sequence). The CDR3 sequence is 15 residues long. CDR3 sequence reads: CASSPTRGSYNEQFF. The CDR3 DNA sequence: TGTGCTAGCAGCCCAACCAGGGGTTCCTACAATGAGCAGTTCTTC.

This clonotype came up once. This chain uses TRBV2 with TRBJ2-1, with 7 bases lining up with TRBD1. The length of the CDR3 is 18 residues. V shed 6 bases, J shed 0 bases, and the junction held 14 bases outside the gene matches. CDR1 SNHLY and CDR2 FYNNEI come from the germline V gene. CDR3 in amino acids: CASSVGRGGLSSYNEQFF. As DNA, the CDR3 is TGTGCCAGCAGCGTGGGGCGAGGGGGCCTGAGCTCCTACAATGAGCAGTTCTTC. The full variable domain, its missing parts supplied by reference TRBV2 and TRBJ2-1, is EPEVTQTPSHQVTQMGQEVILRCVPISNHLYFYWYRQILGQKVEFLVSFYNNEISEKSEIFDDQFSVERPDGSNFTLKIRSTKLEDSAMYFCASSVGRGGLSSYNEQFFGPGTRLTVL.

This rearrangement joins TRBV29-1 to TRBJ1-5, with D perhaps TRBD1 (5 bases). The V and J ends lost 4 bases and 2 bases respectively, with 12 bases between them. The CDR3 runs 14 residues. Germline loops: CDR1 SQVTM, CDR2 ANQGSEA. The chain's CDR3 is CSVVGEGGNQPQHF. CDR3 nucleotide sequence: TGCAGCGTTGTCGGGGAAGGGGGCAATCAGCCCCAGCATTTT.

The chain combines TRBV7-3 with TRBJ2-1, with 12 bases identical to TRBD2. CDR1 SGHTA and CDR2 FQGTGA come from the germline V gene. The CDR3 length is 15 residues. V shed 5 bases and J 7 bases; nucleotides not matched to a gene: 6. This CDR3 reads CASSLLAGGRNEQFF. As DNA, the CDR3 is TGTGCCAGCAGCCTACTAGCGGGGGGAAGGAATGAGCAGTTCTTC.

The chain uses TRBV27 and TRBJ2-7; 7 bases align to TRBD1. Germline V gene data show CDR1 as MNHEY and CDR2 as SMNVEV (reference sequence). The CDR3 covers 16 residues. V dropped 5 bases and J dropped 0; count of bases not matched to a gene: 10. CDR3 region: CASSGLDRLSSYEQYF. Here the CDR3 DNA reads TGTGCCAGCAGTGGACTGGACAGGCTAAGCTCCTACGAGCAGTACTTC.

The chain links TRBV3-1 to TRBJ1-1, with unresolved D. The germline CDR1 and CDR2 sequences are LGHDT and YNNKEL (reference sequence). This CDR3 is built from 14 residues. The V gene lost 4 bases and the J gene lost 10 bases, with 19 bases spanning the gap. The CDR3 reads CASSLGSGPGGAFF. Written as DNA, the CDR3 is TGTGCCAGCAGCCTCGGCTCCGGACCCGGCGGAGCTTTCTTT.

The chain couples TRBV5-4 to TRBJ1-1; D not resolved. Germline V lookup: CDR1 SGHNT, CDR2 YYREEE (reference sequence). V lost 0 bases and J lost 1, with 10 bases in between. The CDR3 contains 15 residues. DNA for the CDR3: TGTGCCAGCAGCTTGGAGGTGGCTCGGAACACTGAAGCTTTCTTT. Its protein is CASSLEVARNTEAFF. Based on the CDR3 plus reference TRBV5-4 and TRBJ1-1, the full variable domain is ETGVTQSPTHLIKTRGQQVTLRCSSQSGHNTVSWYQQALGQGPQFIFQYYREEENGRGNFPPRFSGLQFPNYSSELNVNALELDDSALYLCASSLEVARNTEAFFGQGTRLTVV.

This rearrangement joins TRBV20-1 to TRBJ2-1; unclear D gene. V was pared by 2 bases and J by 0 bases, with 8 bases between. The CDR3 sequence is 14 residues long. The germline gives CDR1 DFQATT, CDR2 SNEGSKA (reference sequence). The CDR3 bases are TGCAGTGCTAGAAGGAAGGGCTCCTACAATGAGCAGTTCTTC. This translates into CSARRKGSYNEQFF.

J is TRBJ2-7 and V is TRBV6-2 or TRBV6-3; 9 bases agree with TRBD1. The CDR3 is made up of 15 amino acids. Germline V gene data show CDR1 as MNHEY and CDR2 as SVGEGT. The V gene end was trimmed by 8 bases and the J gene end by 5 bases; junction bases not matched to a gene: 13. The CDR3 loop is CASRKSGTGSNEQYF. CDR3 nucleotide sequence: TGTGCCAGCCGCAAATCCGGGACAGGGAGCAACGAGCAGTACTTC.

The chain's CDR3 is CSVAAGVDQPQHF. The CDR3 nucleotides read TGCAGCGTTGCGGCAGGAGTAGATCAGCCCCAGCATTTT. V is TRBV29-1 and J is TRBJ1-5; D is undetermined. Trimming pared 4 bases from V and 5 bases from J, leaving 12 bases between. This CDR3 is built from 13 residues. Germline V CDR1 and CDR2: SQVTM, ANQGSEA.

This chain connects TRBV30 to TRBJ2-1; 9 bases map to TRBD2. Trimming cost V 0 bases and J 5 bases; bases outside gene matches: 5. The CDR3 spans 15 residues. Germline loops: CDR1 GTSNPN, CDR2 SVGIG (reference sequence). In DNA, the CDR3 is TGTGCCTGGAGTGTAATAGCGGGAGCTCACAATGAGCAGTTCTTC. Its protein is CAWSVIAGAHNEQFF. The full variable domain, rest sourced from reference TRBV30 and TRBJ2-1, is SQTIHQWPATLVQPVGSPLSLECTVEGTSNPNLYWYRQAAGRGLQLLFYSVGIGQISSEVPQNLSASRPQDRQFILSSKKLLLSDSGFYLCAWSVIAGAHNEQFFGPGTRLTVL.

J is TRBJ1-3 and V is TRBV5-1; D gene ambiguous. CDR3 length equals 15 residues. Germline-derived CDR1 and CDR2 are SGHRS and YFSETQ. The V end lost 2 bases, the J end lost 0 bases, and 9 bases lay between the germline ends. The CDR3 is CASSFDGVSGNTIYF. CDR3 bases: TGCGCCAGCAGCTTTGACGGAGTCTCTGGAAACACCATATATTTT.

The rearrangement joins TRBV5-1 to TRBJ2-3; 7 positions match TRBD1. This CDR3 has 16 residues. V lost 4 bases, J lost 0 bases, and 8 bases stayed unmatched. CDR1 is SGHRS and CDR2 is YFSETQ in the germline V gene. The CDR3 sequence is CASSPGDRTSTDTQYF. The CDR3, as DNA: TGCGCCAGCAGCCCCGGGGACAGAACTAGCACAGATACGCAGTATTTT.